A single sample gave rise to the 30 T cell receptor beta chains below, sequenced in a study of T cells in Graves' hyperthyroidism and ophthalmopathy. RNA transcripts gave rise to amplified TCR beta CDR3 regions. Carried out on the TCR CDR3, a first-round RT-PCR used the HTBI primer set. Via MiXCR, TCRdb re-called the multiplex PCR reads, giving one row per CDR3 protein. The sample has 500,000 to 650,000 distinct CDR3 sequences, about 14% seen once. The sequencing input was blood. The receptors derive from a woman aged 45 to 65 with Graves' ophthalmopathy.

The chain combines TRBV7-2 with TRBJ2-2; 10 bases align to TRBD1. After removal of 5 bases from V and 6 bases from J, the junction contained 12 bases not matched to a gene. This CDR3 comprises 17 residues. The germline V gene has CDR1 SGHTA and CDR2 FQGNSA. The DNA of the CDR3 is TGTGCCAGCAGCCCGACAGGGGGCGGTCGTATTCCCGGGGAGCTGTTTTTT. Translation: CASSPTGGGRIPGELFF.

The chain links TRBV18 to TRBJ1-6; D is unclear. The CDR3 is made up of 12 amino acids. The V and J ends lost 3 bases and 6 bases respectively, with 3 bases between them. Germline V gives CDR1 KGHSH, CDR2 LQKENI. The CDR3 region has the DNA TGTGCCAGCTCACCCATTAATTCACCCCTCCACTTT. Translating it yields CASSPINSPLHF.

In its sample, this clonotype was seen many times. The V gene is TRBV2, the J gene TRBJ2-1, with D perhaps TRBD2 (5 bases). Trimming stripped 6 bases from V and 1 base from J, with 7 bases between. This CDR3 is 13 amino acids long. From germline, CDR1 is SNHLY and CDR2 FYNNEI. The CDR3: CASRPGSYNEQFF. CDR3 nucleotide sequence: TGTGCCAGCAGACCGGGGTCCTACAATGAGCAGTTCTTC. The variable domain in full, completed from reference TRBV2 and TRBJ2-1, reads EPEVTQTPSHQVTQMGQEVILRCVPISNHLYFYWYRQILGQKVEFLVSFYNNEISEKSEIFDDQFSVERPDGSNFTLKIRSTKLEDSAMYFCASRPGSYNEQFFGPGTRLTVL.

This clonotype was seen repeatedly, ten times or more. The rearrangement links TRBV5-1 to TRBJ1-5; D is unresolved. Germline CDR1 is SGHRS and CDR2 is YFSETQ. This CDR3 contains 15 residues. V lost 0 bases and J 7 bases, leaving 14 bases between the germline ends. The CDR3 DNA is TGCGCCAGCAGCTTGGACGTAGGACGAGGCCAGCCCCAGCATTTT. Translated, it gives CASSLDVGRGQPQHF. The complete variable domain, with remaining parts taken from reference TRBV5-1 and TRBJ1-5, reads KAGVTQTPRYLIKTRGQQVTLSCSPISGHRSVSWYQQTPGQGLQFLFEYFSETQRNKGNFPGRFSGRQFSNSRSEMNVSTLELGDSALYLCASSLDVGRGQPQHFGDGTRLSIL.

This clonotype was found many times. The CDR3 sequence: CSARYDYYGYTF. CDR3 coding DNA: TGCAGTGCTAGATATGATTACTATGGCTACACCTTC. The chain links TRBV20-1 to TRBJ1-2, with D unclear. Trimming pared 2 bases from V and 3 bases from J, leaving 7 bases between. This CDR3 is 12 amino acids long. Germline assignment: CDR1 DFQATT and CDR2 SNEGSKA (reference sequence).

This clonotype came up many times. The V and J genes are TRBV7-2 and TRBJ1-1; 8 bases are a match to TRBD1. V was pared by 1 base and J by 4 bases, with 8 bases of the junction left unmatched. Germline lookup yields CDR1 SGHTA and CDR2 FQGNSA. The CDR3 loop spans 16 amino acids. DNA for the CDR3: TGTGCCAGCAGCTTAGTTGGACAGGGTGTGGGCACTGAAGCTTTCTTT. It codes for CASSLVGQGVGTEAFF.

This clonotype was detected ten times or more. The V call is TRBV15, the J call TRBJ2-7; 9 bases are a match to TRBD1. The CDR3 spans 15 residues. Germline-derived CDR1 and CDR2 are LNHNV and YYDKDF (reference sequence). Trimming cost V 1 base and J 3 bases; bases outside gene matches: 4. Here the CDR3 reads CATSRAGTGNYEQYF. The CDR3 DNA follows: TGTGCCACCAGCAGAGCCGGGACAGGGAACTACGAGCAGTACTTC.

This clonotype was seen many times. The chain recombines TRBV20-1 with TRBJ2-7; TRBD2 agrees at 10 bases. Germline V lookup: CDR1 DFQATT, CDR2 SNEGSKA (reference sequence). This CDR3 contains 14 residues. With V trimmed by 4 bases and J by 1 base, 4 bases remained unmatched. Written as DNA, the CDR3 is TGCAGTGCTAAAACTAGCGGGATGTCCTACGAGCAGTACTTC. Its protein is CSAKTSGMSYEQYF.

There are many counts of this clonotype. This sequence joins TRBV9 and TRBJ2-7, with TRBD2 matching 8 bases. The ends lost 3 bases at V and 5 bases at J; junction bases unmatched: 4. The CDR3 sequence is 13 residues long. The germline CDR1 and CDR2 sequences are SGDLS and YYNGEE. The CDR3 DNA sequence: TGTGCCAGCAGCGCCGCGGGGGGCCACGAGCAGTACTTC. Translating gives CASSAAGGHEQYF.

Points on this clonotype: Its ends do not fully match the called genes, so a read error is possible. This chain links TRBV12-3 or TRBV12-4 with TRBJ2-2; 12 bases match TRBD2. The CDR3 is made up of 16 amino acids. CDR3 amino acids: CASRHPTSGSPGELLF. CDR3 sequence (DNA): TGTGCCAGCAGACATCCGACTAGCGGGAGCCCCGGGGAGCTGCTTTTT.

This clonotype was seen ten or more times. The V and J genes are TRBV18 and TRBJ1-2; 9 bases map to TRBD1. The trim removed 4 bases at V and 13 bases at J, leaving 13 bases unmatched. Germline V gene lookup returns CDR1 KGHSH and CDR2 LQKENI. The length of the CDR3 is 14 residues. The chain's CDR3 is CASSRLRQGESSTF. In DNA, the CDR3 is TGTGCCAGCTCACGCCTACGACAGGGGGAAAGTTCCACCTTC.

Only a few counts were recorded for this clonotype. V gene TRBV4-3 combines with J gene TRBJ1-2; no definite D call. Germline V gene sequence: CDR1 LGHNA, CDR2 YSLEER. V was shortened by 0 bases and J by 1 base, with 9 bases between the two germline ends. The CDR3 covers 15 residues. The chain's CDR3 is CASSQDTWVNYGYTF. CDR3 in DNA: TGCGCCAGCAGCCAAGATACGTGGGTTAACTATGGCTACACCTTC.

This chain links TRBV9 with TRBJ2-7, with D uncertain. Germline CDR1 and CDR2: SGDLS and YYNGEE. The CDR3 loop spans 13 amino acids. Trimming took off 0 bases at V and 3 bases at J, with 7 bases between the two ends. As DNA, the CDR3 is TGTGCCAGCAGCGTAGCACCTCACTACGAGCAGTACTTC. Encoded protein: CASSVAPHYEQYF.

The chain joins TRBV27 to TRBJ1-4; 7 bases line up with TRBD1. CDR1 and CDR2 from the germline V gene are MNHEY and SMNVEV (reference sequence). This CDR3 is built from 16 residues. Trimming took 6 bases from V and 4 from J; bases not matched to a gene: 11. CDR3 coding DNA: TGTGCCAGCAGCCGGAATTCGGGACAGCTTAATGAAAAACTGTTTTTT. Its translation: CASSRNSGQLNEKLFF.

This clonotype was counted only a few times. This rearrangement joins TRBV28 to TRBJ2-1; the D call may be TRBD1 or TRBD2 (5 bases each). V lost 5 bases, J lost 5 bases, and 16 bases lay in between. In germline, CDR1 is MDHEN, CDR2 SYDVKM. The CDR3 contains 15 residues. The CDR3, as DNA: TGTGCCAGCAGTGCTGGGACGGGAAGGGACAATGAGCAGTTCTTC. This translates into CASSAGTGRDNEQFF.

This clonotype occurred many times. The J gene is TRBJ1-1, the V gene TRBV9; 8 bases are shared with TRBD1. Unmatched junction bases numbered 5, after V lost 0 bases and J lost 4 bases. The CDR3 consists of 15 residues. Germline-derived CDR1 and CDR2 are SGDLS and YYNGEE. The CDR3 coding sequence is TGTGCCAGCAGCGTAGGGACAGGGTCAATCACTGAAGCTTTCTTT. It yields the protein CASSVGTGSITEAFF.

In this sample, this clonotype turned up a few times. The J gene is TRBJ2-5, the V gene TRBV3-1; 14 bases match TRBD2. In germline, CDR1 is LGHDT, CDR2 YNNKEL (reference sequence). V lost 2 bases and J lost 4; bases outside the gene matches: 6. The CDR3 is 17 residues long. The CDR3 here is CASSQPLGTSGRETQYF. CDR3 DNA: TGTGCCAGCAGCCAACCTTTGGGGACTAGCGGGAGAGAGACCCAGTACTTC.

This clonotype was seen at least ten times. The chain links TRBV7-3 to TRBJ1-1, with TRBD1 matching 9 bases. The germline CDR1 and CDR2 sequences are SGHTA and FQGTGA. Unmatched junction bases numbered 9, after V lost 5 bases and J lost 5 bases. The CDR3 has 15 residues. The CDR3 nucleotides read TGTGCCAGCAGCGCGTCGACAGGGGGAAATACTGAAGCTTTCTTT. It yields the protein CASSASTGGNTEAFF. Drawing the rest from reference TRBV7-3 and TRBJ1-1, the complete variable domain is GAGVSQTPSNKVTEKGKYVELRCDPISGHTALYWYRQSLGQGPEFLIYFQGTGAADDSGLPNDRFFAVRPEGSVSTLKIQRTERGDSAVYLCASSASTGGNTEAFFGQGTRLTVV.

The table lists this clonotype with a count of one. The chain has TRBV5-1 and TRBJ2-1; D is perhaps TRBD2 (6 bases). V lost 3 bases and J lost 9, with 19 bases in between. The CDR3 consists of 15 residues. In germline, CDR1 is SGHRS, CDR2 YFSETQ. The CDR3 DNA is TGCGCCAGCAGCTCGGTTGTTGGGGACTCCAGTGAGCAGTTCTTC. It yields the protein CASSSVVGDSSEQFF.

This clonotype was counted only a few times. This chain links TRBV25-1 with TRBJ2-7; possible D gene TRBD1, 6 bases. V lost 2 bases and J lost 5, with 10 bases in between. The CDR3 contains 13 residues. The germline V gene encodes CDR1 MGHDK and CDR2 SYGVNS. The CDR3 sequence: CASSEGGGHEQYF. The CDR3 DNA follows: TGTGCCAGCAGTGAAGGTGGGGGCCACGAGCAGTACTTC.

CDR3 in amino acids: CASSQDLYEQFF. CDR3 DNA sequence: TGTGCCAGCAGCCAAGATCTCTATGAGCAGTTCTTC. The chain combines TRBV4-2 with TRBJ2-1; D gene ambiguous. The CDR3 runs 12 residues. Germline CDR1 reads LGHNA; CDR2 reads YNFKEQ. V dropped 0 bases and J dropped 8 bases, with 5 bases sitting between them.

Details on this clonotype: A single base separates this from a much larger clone, so it may be a read error. The chain couples TRBV6-1 to TRBJ2-2; D possibly matches TRBD1 or TRBD2 (5 bases each). Germline V gene sequence: CDR1 MNHNS, CDR2 SASEGT. This CDR3 spans 14 amino acids. The CDR3 loop reads CASGGAANTGALFF. CDR3 coding DNA: TGTGCCAGCGGTGGGGCCGCGAACACCGGGGCGCTGTTTTTT.

In its sample, this clonotype was seen many times. V is TRBV6-2 or TRBV6-3 and J is TRBJ2-3, with no clear D. V was cut by 0 bases and J by 4 bases, with 5 bases left in between. The germline V gene has CDR1 MNHEY and CDR2 SVGEGT. The length of the CDR3 is 13 residues. This chain's CDR3 is CASSYSDPDTQYF. The DNA of the CDR3 is TGTGCCAGCAGTTACTCTGATCCAGATACGCAGTATTTT.

This clonotype was observed many times. The rearrangement links TRBV7-9 to TRBJ2-1; D ambiguous. Per germline, CDR1 SEHNR and CDR2 FQNEAQ (reference sequence). V was shortened by 1 base and J by 3 bases, with 16 bases between the two germline ends. The CDR3 extends over 17 amino acids. In DNA, the CDR3 is TGTGCCAGCAGCTTAGGTCAGGACCCTAATTACTACAATGAGCAGTTCTTC. This gives the protein CASSLGQDPNYYNEQFF. The full variable domain, in which reference TRBV7-9 and TRBJ2-1 provide the parts outside the CDR3, is DTGVSQNPRHKITKRGQNVTFRCDPISEHNRLYWYRQTLGQGPEFLTYFQNEAQLEKSRLLSDRFSAERPKGSFSTLEIQRTEQGDSAMYLCASSLGQDPNYYNEQFFGPGTRLTVL.

This clonotype was recorded many times. V usage is TRBV5-1 and J usage is TRBJ2-1, with TRBD2 matching over 12 bases. V was clipped by 1 base and J by 5 bases; unmatched bases: 4. Germline CDR1 SGHRS, CDR2 YFSETQ. This CDR3 has 16 residues. In nucleotides, the CDR3 is TGCGCCAGCAGCTTGCGACTAGCGGGAGACGACAATGAGCAGTTCTTC. Translation gives CASSLRLAGDDNEQFF.

This clonotype was found a few times. The chain links TRBV9 to TRBJ2-2; 9 nucleotides align to TRBD2. V shed 3 bases and J 5 bases; nucleotides not matched to a gene: 11. The CDR3 is 17 residues long. From germline, CDR1 is SGDLS and CDR2 YYNGEE. The CDR3 bases are TGTGCCAGCAGCGCCAAACGAGCGGGAGGTCTTACCGGGGAGCTGTTTTTT. Translating it yields CASSAKRAGGLTGELFF.

This chain connects TRBV24-1 to TRBJ1-2, with no clear D. In germline, CDR1 is KGHDR, CDR2 SFDVKD. With 3 bases removed from V and 5 bases from J, the gap between germline ends came to 9 bases. CDR3 length: 13 residues. In nucleotides, the CDR3 is TGTGCCACCAGTGATCCCGCTACTTATGGCTACACCTTC. The encoded protein is CATSDPATYGYTF.

This clonotype was seen more than once but under ten times. J is TRBJ1-1 and V is TRBV19; maybe TRBD1 (6 bases). Germline values: CDR1 LNHDA, CDR2 SQIVND (reference sequence). V was shortened by 5 bases and J by 3 bases, with 19 bases between the two germline ends. The CDR3 totals 16 residues. CDR3 sequence reads: CASSPTGDRTHTEAFF. CDR3 DNA: TGTGCCAGTAGTCCAACCGGAGACAGGACGCACACTGAAGCTTTCTTT.

This clonotype was counted many times. The CDR3 DNA reads as TGTGCCAGCAGTAACCCGATGGTAGCGGGATATCGGTACGAGCAGTACTTC. Translated, it gives CASSNPMVAGYRYEQYF. J is TRBJ2-7 and V is TRBV6-2 or TRBV6-3; 8 bases agree with TRBD2. This CDR3 region has 17 residues. The J segment lost 4 bases and the V segment lost 5 bases, leaving 16 bases of the junction unmatched. The germline CDR1 and CDR2 sequences are MNHEY and SVGEGT.

This clonotype has a handful of counts. The V gene is TRBV19, the J gene TRBJ2-1; D unresolved. This CDR3 comprises 13 residues. V was cut by 6 bases and J by 3 bases, with 9 bases left in between. The germline V gene encodes CDR1 LNHDA and CDR2 SQIVND (reference sequence). For the CDR3, the DNA is TGTGCCAGTAGGCCAGGCAACTACAATGAGCAGTTCTTC. Amino acid sequence: CASRPGNYNEQFF.